These 7 T cell receptor beta chains were all obtained from the same sample, sequenced in a study of cytomegalovirus exposure and HLA in healthy donors. The primer mix had 60 Vbeta and 13 Jbeta primers. Generated by immunoSEQ multiplex PCR, the TCRdb table keeps only in-frame clones and is missing some. The table has tens of thousands of clones, approximately 68% seen once; the top ten hold about 5.4%. The source material was PBMCs. The receptors shown here come from a boy younger than 18 in good health and CMV-seropositive.

In the case of this clone: One end of the junction is discordant with germline, which a read error may explain. The rearrangement uses TRBV6-5 and TRBJ1-5; no definite D call. CDR1 is MNHEY and CDR2 is SVGAGI in the germline V gene. CDR3 length: 14 residues. CDR3 in DNA: TGTGCCAGCAGTGCCGACTCTTACAATCAGCCCCAGAATTTT. It translates to CASSADSYNQPQNF.

Only one count was recorded for this clone. This chain links TRBV7-7 with TRBJ1-1; 9 positions match TRBD1. The CDR3 is 13 amino acids. With V trimmed by 5 bases and J by 4 bases, 2 bases remained unmatched. Germline loops: CDR1 SSHAT, CDR2 FNYEAQ (reference sequence). CDR3 amino acids: CASSATGGTEAFF. DNA for the CDR3: TGTGCCAGCAGCGCGACAGGGGGCACTGAAGCTTTCTTT.

The rearrangement links TRBV11-2 to TRBJ2-1; D is undetermined. CDR1 and CDR2 (germline): SGHAT, FQNNGV. The V and J ends lost 2 bases and 1 base respectively, with 9 bases between them. The CDR3 contains 15 residues. As DNA, the CDR3 is TGTGCCAGCAGCTTACTTCCCAGTTCCTACAATGAGCAGTTCTTC. Amino acid sequence: CASSLLPSSYNEQFF.

The chain has TRBV5-1 and TRBJ2-7; possibly TRBD1 for D (6 bases). The germline V gene encodes CDR1 SGHRS and CDR2 YFSETQ. This CDR3 is 16 amino acids long. The V and J ends lost 4 bases and 1 base respectively, with 18 bases between them. In DNA, the CDR3 is TGCGCCAGCAGCCTGCAGGGGCCCCAGGGATCCTACGAGCAGTACTTC. Translation gives CASSLQGPQGSYEQYF.

The V call is TRBV28, the J call TRBJ2-7, with 12 bases matching TRBD1. This CDR3 region has 15 residues. V gave up 6 bases and J gave up 6 bases; unmatched junction bases: 9. Germline assignment: CDR1 MDHEN and CDR2 SYDVKM. In DNA form, the CDR3 reads TGTGCCAGCAGCCTTCCGGGACAGGGGGCGAGCGAGCAGTACTTC. Residues: CASSLPGQGASEQYF.

This clone was counted a single time. This rearrangement joins TRBV5-1 to TRBJ2-4; TRBD1 matches at 10 bases. Germline V CDR1 and CDR2: SGHRS, YFSETQ. Unmatched junction bases numbered 8, after V lost 2 bases and J lost 9 bases. CDR3 length: 15 amino acids. DNA of the CDR3: TGCGCCAGCAGCTTCGACAGGGGGCGGGATGGCATTCAGTACTTC. This codes for CASSFDRGRDGIQYF.

V is TRBV5-8 and J is TRBJ1-5; TRBD1 matches at 8 bases. Germline values: CDR1 SGHTS, CDR2 YDEGEE. CDR3 length: 16 amino acids. Trimming cost V 1 base and J 6 bases; bases outside gene matches: 9. CDR3 residues: CASSLLRGPRSQPQHF. In nucleotides, the CDR3 is TGTGCCAGCAGCTTGCTCAGGGGGCCGAGGAGTCAGCCCCAGCATTTT.